The sequence of this TCR beta chain was determined in a study of regulatory T cells in long-lasting Graves disease. Across the whole study: To qualify as persistent, Graves' disease required over 5 years of antithyroid drugs with positive TSH receptor antibodies. Regarding the study as a whole: Patients with persistent disease shared 2,741 public clonotypes, outpacing the roughly 970 shared by new patients.

Ten or more counts support this clonotype. Antigen unknown. V was shortened by 4 bases and J by 2 bases, with 11 bases between the two germline ends. The CDR3 has 14 residues. Germline V gene data show CDR1 as ENHRY and CDR2 as SYGVKD. CDR3-region Arm-PCR and iRepertoire HTBI primers produced the TCR beta libraries. MiXCR, applied by TCRdb to the multiplex PCR reads, yields one record per CDR3 protein. The sample lists 450,000 or so distinct CDR3 sequences; less than 25% were seen once. The time point denotes: persistent/refractory GD, antithyroid drugs over 5 years with positive TRAb. After RNA was extracted from PBMCs, the TCR library was made from it. The authors drew patients from an endocrinology department in Xi'an, China.

The rearrangement joins TRBV10-3 to TRBJ1-1; D possibly corresponds to TRBD1 (6 bases). This clonotype was sampled from a female donor with Graves disease. The specimen comprised peripheral blood mononuclear cells (PBMCs), sampled when the disease was refractory, from a patient treated with antithyroid drugs. CDR3 coding DNA: TGTGCCATCAGTGCCACAGGGATTAACACTGAAGCTTTCTTT. It codes for CAISATGINTEAFF.